This T cell receptor (beta chain) is from a study of cytomegalovirus exposure and HLA in healthy donors. Whole-study context: Falling in the Caucasian-associated ancestry cluster were about four fifths of under 500 genotyped donors.

The PCR contained 60 Vbeta and 13 Jbeta primers. Sequencing used immunoSEQ multiplex PCR; TCRdb keeps in-frame clones, though not all of them. The sample holds 90,000 to 150,000 clones, roughly 77% seen once. CDR1 is SNHLY, CDR2 FYNNEI, per germline. V was trimmed by 4 bases and J by 1 base, leaving 10 bases between them. The CDR3 consists of 14 residues. The sequencing sample was made of PBMCs. The rearrangement links TRBV2 to TRBJ1-1; D gene unclear. This receptor was taken from a man aged 35 to 55 in good health and CMV-seronegative. This CDR3 is CASSVQFSNTEAFF. CDR3 coding DNA: TGTGCCAGCAGTGTCCAGTTTTCGAACACTGAAGCTTTCTTT.